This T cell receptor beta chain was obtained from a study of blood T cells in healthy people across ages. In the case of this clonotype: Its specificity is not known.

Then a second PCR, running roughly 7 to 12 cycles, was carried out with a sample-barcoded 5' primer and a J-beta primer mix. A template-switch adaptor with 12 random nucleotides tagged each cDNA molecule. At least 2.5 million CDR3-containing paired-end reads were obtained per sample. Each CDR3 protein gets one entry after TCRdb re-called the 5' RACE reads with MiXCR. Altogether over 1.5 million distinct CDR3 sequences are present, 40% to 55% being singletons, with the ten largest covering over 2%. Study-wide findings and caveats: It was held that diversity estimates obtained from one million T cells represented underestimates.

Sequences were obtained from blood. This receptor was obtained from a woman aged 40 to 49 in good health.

CDR3 in DNA: TGCGCCAGCAGCCTACTGACAGAAAACTATGGCTACACCTTC. This gives the protein CASSLLTENYGYTF. V usage is TRBV5-1 and J usage is TRBJ1-2; maybe TRBD1 (5 bases). Deletions cut 4 bases from V and 2 bases from J, with 12 bases between. Per the germline V gene, CDR1 is SGHRS and CDR2 is YFSETQ. The CDR3 is 14 amino acids.